One and the same sample provided the 14 T cell receptor beta chains below, sequenced in a study of shared clonotypes between healthy human individuals. Clones were read by immunoSEQ multiplex PCR, and TCRdb kept only the in-frame ones, dropping some. The table records 2,500,000 or so clones, 80% to 95% of them present only once. Specimen: naive CD4+ T cells from PBMCs. Subset denoted: CD45RA+ positively selected. All receptors come from a man aged 18 to 30 in good health. Some clones in this sample may be carry-over from other donors' samples.

The rearrangement links TRBV7-9 to TRBJ1-2, with D possibly matching TRBD1 (5 bases). The germline V and J ends were trimmed by 5 bases and 2 bases, with 18 bases remaining between them. Germline CDR1 and CDR2: SEHNR and FQNEAQ (reference sequence). CDR3 length: 16 amino acids. The DNA of the CDR3 is TGTGCCAGCAGCCCCTCGGGGCAGGGAAAGAACTATGGCTACACCTTC. This translates into CASSPSGQGKNYGYTF.

The chain couples TRBV25-1 to TRBJ1-6; D not certain. Germline-derived CDR1 and CDR2 are MGHDK and SYGVNS. The CDR3 contains 12 residues. V lost 5 bases and J lost 7, with 6 bases in between. The CDR3, as DNA: TGTGCCAGCAGTTTAGGGAATTCACCCCTCCACTTT. Its translation: CASSLGNSPLHF.

Only one count was recorded for this clone. V gene TRBV19 combines with J gene TRBJ1-1, with D maybe TRBD1 (5 bases). Germline V gene data show CDR1 as LNHDA and CDR2 as SQIVND (reference sequence). Trimming removed 2 bases from V and 1 base from J, with 14 bases in between. CDR3 length: 16 amino acids. The CDR3 here is CASSISLGTENTEAFF. CDR3 nucleotide sequence: TGTGCCAGTAGTATATCGCTTGGGACGGAGAACACTGAAGCTTTCTTT.

The V gene is TRBV5-6, the J gene TRBJ1-2; D is ambiguous. CDR1 is SGHDT and CDR2 is YYEEEE in the germline V gene. V lost 9 bases to trimming and J lost 1 base, with 22 bases between them. The length of the CDR3 is 16 residues. This CDR3 reads CATTNLRGRLNYGYTF. The CDR3 DNA is TGTGCCACCACTAACCTCCGAGGGAGACTTAACTATGGCTACACCTTC.

The chain recombines TRBV6-1 with TRBJ1-5; D gene uncertain. With 7 bases removed from V and 2 bases from J, the gap between germline ends came to 12 bases. CDR3 length: 14 residues. From germline, CDR1 is MNHNS and CDR2 SASEGT. The CDR3 coding sequence is TGTGCCAGCATCGTGAGTACCCGCAATCAGCCCCAGCATTTT. This translates into CASIVSTRNQPQHF.

The V and J genes are TRBV11-2 and TRBJ2-7; TRBD1 aligns across 8 bases. The length of the CDR3 is 12 residues. CDR1 and CDR2 (germline): SGHAT, FQNNGV. V was pared by 4 bases and J by 6 bases, with 2 bases of the junction left unmatched. As DNA, the CDR3 is TGTGCCAGCAGCTCACAGGGGGGCGAGCAGTACTTC. Its translation: CASSSQGGEQYF.

J is TRBJ2-7 and V is TRBV7-2, with 7 bases that match TRBD1. The CDR3 spans 17 residues. Looked up from germline, CDR1 is SGHTA and CDR2 is FQGNSA. Trimming took 5 bases from V and 6 from J; bases not matched to a gene: 19. The CDR3, as DNA: TGTGCCAGCAGCCAGGGGCAGGGTCCGGGACAGTTTGGCGAGCAGTACTTC. Its translation is CASSQGQGPGQFGEQYF.

The chain is built from TRBV5-6 and TRBJ2-5, with TRBD1 matching over 9 bases. Germline assignment: CDR1 SGHDT and CDR2 YYEEEE. This CDR3 spans 15 amino acids. J lost 1 base, V lost 1 base, and 2 bases had no gene match. CDR3 in DNA: TGTGCCAGCAGCTTGAACAGGGGGCTCCAAGAGACCCAGTACTTC. Residues: CASSLNRGLQETQYF.

The chain is built from TRBV11-2 and TRBJ2-7; TRBD2 agrees at 9 bases. CDR3 length: 17 residues. The V gene's germline CDR1 is SGHAT and CDR2 FQNNGV. Unmatched junction bases numbered 12, after V lost 5 bases and J lost 1 base. DNA for the CDR3: TGTGCCAGCAGCCCCCAGTCAGGGCGGGAGGGGTCCTACGAGCAGTACTTC. This translates into CASSPQSGREGSYEQYF.

J is TRBJ2-4 and V is TRBV19, with TRBD1 identical over 9 bases. Germline V gene lookup returns CDR1 LNHDA and CDR2 SQIVND (reference sequence). The trim removed 5 bases at V and 11 bases at J, leaving 10 bases unmatched. The CDR3 runs 14 residues. The CDR3 loop reads CASSSWDRERFQYF. The CDR3 DNA reads TGTGCCAGTAGTTCATGGGACAGGGAACGGTTTCAGTACTTC.

This chain links TRBV7-3 with TRBJ2-1; the D gene could be TRBD1 or TRBD2 (6 bases each). The CDR3 runs 16 residues. Germline loops: CDR1 SGHTA, CDR2 FQGTGA. The V end lost 4 bases, the J end lost 8 bases, and 21 bases lay between the germline ends. CDR3 nucleotides: TGTGCCAGCAGCTCGTCGAACAGGGAGGTTTTGGATGAGCAGTTCTTC. As protein: CASSSSNREVLDEQFF.

V is TRBV9 and J is TRBJ2-7; 7 positions agree with TRBD1. The CDR3 covers 15 residues. Germline-derived CDR1 and CDR2 are SGDLS and YYNGEE. The V gene end was trimmed by 3 bases and the J gene end by 2 bases; junction bases not matched to a gene: 8. The CDR3: CASSGQQGIPYEQYF. The DNA for the CDR3 is TGTGCCAGCAGCGGGCAACAGGGGATCCCCTACGAGCAGTACTTC.

V usage is TRBV7-3 and J usage is TRBJ2-1; D might be TRBD2 (6 bases). Trimming removed 1 base at V and 7 bases at J, with 20 bases between. Germline V gene lookup returns CDR1 SGHTA and CDR2 FQGTGA. The CDR3 loop spans 17 amino acids. This CDR3 reads CASSLMLTGEVRNEQFF. The CDR3 nucleotides are TGTGCCAGCAGCTTAATGCTAACGGGAGAAGTCAGGAATGAGCAGTTCTTC.

CDR3 sequence: CASSSPGLATYEQYF. The CDR3 DNA is TGTGCCAGCAGTTCCCCGGGACTAGCGACCTACGAGCAGTACTTC. The chain uses TRBV6-6 and TRBJ2-7; 10 bases line up with TRBD2. The germline V gene has CDR1 MNHNY and CDR2 SVGAGI (reference sequence). The CDR3 is made up of 15 amino acids. V lost 4 bases and J lost 2; bases outside the gene matches: 5.